This T cell receptor (beta chain) was identified in a study of blood T cell repertoires in COVID-19. About the research overall: Donors in the United States, Italy and Spain gave samples during acute or convalescent COVID-19. Nucleic acid was either cDNA or gDNA, and it came from T cells, B-cell-depleted T cells, or PBMCs.

The authors' processing: Estimation of nucleated cell counts was performed using reference gene primer amplification. Measured with immunoSEQ multiplex PCR; TCRdb has only the in-frame clones, and not every one. V, J and clone size are taken as reported in that table, and D and trimming were inferred from the DNA itself. This sample has some 62,000 clones, with 86% found just once. The CDR3 runs 14 residues. The germline V and J ends were trimmed by 0 bases and 3 bases, with 10 bases remaining between them. Germline loops: CDR1 SGDLS, CDR2 YYNGEE. The sequenced sample was peripheral blood. This clonotype originated in a woman of 80 years or more with acute or convalescent COVID-19. The chain recombines TRBV9 with TRBJ2-7; no definite D call. The CDR3 spells CASSVDPTGYEQYF. The CDR3 DNA is TGTGCCAGCAGCGTAGATCCCACGGGCTACGAGCAGTACTTC. The complete variable domain, with remaining parts taken from reference TRBV9 and TRBJ2-7, reads DSGVTQTPKHLITATGQRVTLRCSPRSGDLSVYWYQQSLDQGLQFLIQYYNGEERAKGNILERFSAQQFPDLHSELNLSSLELGDSALYFCASSVDPTGYEQYFGPGTRLTVT.